Below, 7 T cell receptor beta chains from the same sample are listed, as sequenced in a study of HIV-infected patients and healthy controls. No cell fractionation was done, so the repertoire covers all unsorted peripheral blood T cells. Reverse transcription used around 480 ng RNA and constant-region primers for alpha and beta. Separate chain-specific third strand synthesis with multiplexing indices produced the alpha and beta libraries. TCRdb itself ran the 5' RACE reads through MiXCR, one entry per CDR3 protein. The sample carries around 5,800 distinct CDR3 sequences, roughly 10% recorded once. Sample: blood, taken before antiretroviral therapy. The receptors were gathered from an adult with HIV infection.

This clonotype was detected many times. V usage is TRBV7-2 and J usage is TRBJ2-7, with a tentative D call TRBD2 (6 bases). CDR1 is SGHTA and CDR2 is FQGNSA in the germline V gene. Trimming removed 3 bases from V and 4 bases from J, with 13 bases in between. The CDR3 extends over 14 amino acids. As DNA, the CDR3 is TGTGCCAGCAGCTTGGAGGGTCCGGGATACGAGCAGTACTTC. The encoded protein is CASSLEGPGYEQYF. The full variable domain, completed using reference TRBV7-2 and TRBJ2-7, is GAGVSQSPSNKVTEKGKDVELRCDPISGHTALYWYRQSLGQGLEFLIYFQGNSAPDKSGLPSDRFSAERTGGSVSTLTIQRTQQEDSAVYLCASSLEGPGYEQYFGPGTRLTVT.

This clonotype was found many times. The rearrangement links TRBV12-3 or TRBV12-4 to TRBJ1-2; 10 nucleotides match TRBD1. The V segment lost 6 bases and the J segment 4 bases; nucleotides outside the gene matches: 17. This CDR3 spans 18 amino acids. This CDR3 reads CASSRRSSTGGSRYGYTF. The CDR3 DNA sequence: TGTGCCAGCAGCCGCAGGTCCTCGACAGGGGGCAGTCGCTATGGCTACACCTTC.

The chain is built from TRBV2 and TRBJ1-5; 10 positions agree with TRBD1. In germline, CDR1 is SNHLY, CDR2 FYNNEI. Trimming took 2 bases from V and 11 from J; bases not matched to a gene: 6. The CDR3 loop spans 14 amino acids. CDR3 in DNA: TGTGCCAGCAGTGAATGGACAGGGGGATCAGCCCAGCATTTT. It translates to CASSEWTGGSAQHF.

This clonotype is classed as medium-sized. The chain carries TRBV2 and TRBJ2-7; 9 bases line up with TRBD2. The CDR3 totals 14 residues. Germline CDR1 is SNHLY and CDR2 is FYNNEI. V was clipped by 0 bases and J by 5 bases; unmatched bases: 2. The CDR3 bases are TGTGCCAGCAGTGAAGCTAGCGGGGGACACGAGCAGTACTTC. Protein: CASSEASGGHEQYF.

The CDR3 loop is CSARNRLAGGGTQYF. The DNA of the CDR3 is TGCAGTGCTAGGAATAGGCTAGCGGGGGGGGGTACGCAGTATTTT. The chain couples TRBV20-1 to TRBJ2-3; 12 nucleotides agree with TRBD2. CDR3 length: 15 residues. Germline V gene data show CDR1 as DFQATT and CDR2 as SNEGSKA (reference sequence). The V segment lost 3 bases and the J segment 8 bases; nucleotides outside the gene matches: 9.

Sample share makes this clonotype medium-sized. The rearrangement uses TRBV6-6 and TRBJ1-1, with D possibly matching TRBD1 (6 bases). The CDR3 has 13 residues. Trimming cost V 4 bases and J 7 bases, with 13 bases left between them. Germline V gives CDR1 MNHNY, CDR2 SVGAGI (reference sequence). The CDR3 nucleotides read TGTGCCAGCAGTTCAACAGGGAAGGGTGAAGCTTTCTTT. Amino acids: CASSSTGKGEAFF.

This clonotype has only a few counts. The chain couples TRBV27 to TRBJ1-2; TRBD1 aligns across 7 bases. With 8 bases clipped from V and 3 bases from J, the junction kept 27 bases outside the gene matches. Germline CDR1 reads MNHEY; CDR2 reads SMNVEV (reference sequence). The CDR3 spans 20 residues. The CDR3 is CASVDGQAGQRRRPYYGYTF. The CDR3 nucleotides are TGTGCCAGCGTTGATGGACAGGCGGGACAGAGGCGAAGACCTTACTATGGCTACACCTTC.